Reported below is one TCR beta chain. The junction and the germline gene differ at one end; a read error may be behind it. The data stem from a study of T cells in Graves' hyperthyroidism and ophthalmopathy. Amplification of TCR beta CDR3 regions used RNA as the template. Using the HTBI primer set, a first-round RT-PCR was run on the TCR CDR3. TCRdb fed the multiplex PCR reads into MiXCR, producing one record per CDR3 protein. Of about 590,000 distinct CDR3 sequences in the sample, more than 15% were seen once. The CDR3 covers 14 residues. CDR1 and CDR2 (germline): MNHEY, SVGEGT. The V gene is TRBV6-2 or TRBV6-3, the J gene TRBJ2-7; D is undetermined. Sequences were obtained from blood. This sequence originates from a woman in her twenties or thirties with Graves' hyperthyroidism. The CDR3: CASSYLGHRYERYF. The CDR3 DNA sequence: TGTGCCAGCAGTTACTTAGGGCATCGCTACGAGCGGTACTTC.